This T cell receptor beta chain was retrieved from a study of shared clonotypes between healthy human individuals. Points from the study as a whole: Depth of sequencing was expected to influence donor clonotype sharing. Sorted-subset sequencing, rarefaction showed, was incomplete despite large depth.

The assay used deep level. Measured with immunoSEQ multiplex PCR; TCRdb has only the in-frame clones, and not every one. This table holds more than 400,000 clones, roughly 95% found once. As concerns this clone: Its matching antigen is unknown.

The length of the CDR3 is 16 residues. V trimming: 1 base; J trimming: 0 bases; junction bases outside the gene matches: 4. Germline lookup yields CDR1 LNHNV and CDR2 YYDKDF (reference sequence). The sample was naive CD4+ T cells sorted from blood. Subset in this sample: CD45RA+ positively selected. The V call is TRBV15, the J call TRBJ2-3; 7 positions agree with TRBD2. This clonotype originated in a woman aged 25 to 39 in good health. The CDR3 coding sequence is TGTGCCACCAGCAGAGCCCTAGCGGCTAGCACAGATACGCAGTATTTT. It encodes CATSRALAASTDTQYF. The full variable domain, rest sourced from reference TRBV15 and TRBJ2-3, is DAMVIQNPRYQVTQFGKPVTLSCSQTLNHNVMYWYQQKSSQAPKLLFHYYDKDFNNEADTPDNFQSRRPNTSFCFLDIRSPGLGDTAMYLCATSRALAASTDTQYFGPGTRLTVL.